The 9 T cell receptor beta chains given below trace back to one sample, sequenced in a study of T cell responses to AZD1222 COVID-19 vaccine. Some clones are missing from TCRdb's copy, which holds only in-frame ones; the method was immunoSEQ multiplex PCR. Among 150,000 to 180,000 clones, 90% were seen once, and the ten largest hold 1.5%. The sample consisted of peripheral blood, taken 28 days after the second AZD1222 dose. The receptor source for this set is an adult who received the AZD1222 COVID-19 vaccine.

The J gene is TRBJ2-2, the V gene TRBV6-4; maybe TRBD1 (5 bases). The V and J ends lost 2 bases and 4 bases respectively, with 5 bases between them. Germline CDR1 and CDR2: MRHNA and SNTAGT. The CDR3 is made up of 13 amino acids. CDR3 nucleotides: TGTGCCAGCAGTGACGGGGCCACCGGGGAGCTGTTTTTT. It translates to CASSDGATGELFF.

The chain joins TRBV10-1 to TRBJ1-5; D gene unclear. The CDR3 is 13 amino acids. V gave up 10 bases and J gave up 0 bases, with 10 bases separating them. Per germline, CDR1 WNHNN and CDR2 SYGVQD (reference sequence). The CDR3 DNA reads TGCGCCAAACCCGGCCCTAGCAATCAGCCCCAGCATTTT. Protein product: CAKPGPSNQPQHF.

The chain recombines TRBV3-1 (or the pseudogene TRBV3-2) with TRBJ1-3, with no clear D. Trimming removed 4 bases at V and 9 bases at J, with 10 bases between. CDR1 and CDR2 from the germline V gene are LGHDT and YNNKEL (reference sequence). The CDR3 spans 12 residues. The CDR3 is CASSPLFSTIYF. DNA for the CDR3: TGTGCCAGCAGCCCTCTGTTTAGCACCATATATTTT.

The gene calls are TRBV27 and TRBJ2-3; D remains ambiguous. V gave up 2 bases and J gave up 6 bases, with 9 bases separating them. Germline V gene sequence: CDR1 MNHEY, CDR2 SMNVEV (reference sequence). The CDR3 is 13 amino acids. CDR3 sequence: CASSLRGTDTQYF. The CDR3 nucleotides read TGTGCCAGCAGTTTAAGAGGAACGGATACGCAGTATTTT.

The CDR3 sequence: CASKDRERSEAFF. The CDR3 bases are TGTGCCAGCAAGGACAGGGAAAGAAGTGAAGCTTTCTTT. The chain is built from TRBV27 and TRBJ1-1; 8 bases are shared with TRBD1. The V gene end was trimmed by 7 bases and the J gene end by 7 bases; junction bases not matched to a gene: 8. Germline-derived CDR1 and CDR2 are MNHEY and SMNVEV (reference sequence). The CDR3 runs 13 residues.

This clone has only one observation. This sequence joins TRBV18 and TRBJ2-7; TRBD1 is a possible D gene (5 bases). There are 15 residues in the CDR3. V lost 1 base, J lost 0 bases, and 10 bases lay in between. The germline CDR1 and CDR2 sequences are KGHSH and LQKENI. The CDR3 loop reads CASSPRAGSSYEQYF. Written as DNA, the CDR3 is TGTGCCAGCTCACCACGGGCAGGGTCCTCCTACGAGCAGTACTTC.

The chain employs TRBV25-1 and TRBJ1-5, with D perhaps TRBD1 (5 bases). Between the trimmed V and J ends, which lost 7 bases and 6 bases, there was a span of 13 bases. Per the germline V gene, CDR1 is MGHDK and CDR2 is SYGVNS. This CDR3 is 13 amino acids long. CDR3 amino acids: CASKGGAGQPQHF. The CDR3 DNA sequence: TGTGCCAGCAAGGGAGGGGCTGGTCAGCCCCAGCATTTT.

The J gene is TRBJ1-2, the V gene TRBV5-1, with D tentatively TRBD1 (6 bases). The germline V and J ends were trimmed by 0 bases and 4 bases, with 10 bases remaining between them. The CDR3 runs 14 residues. Germline-derived CDR1 and CDR2 are SGHRS and YFSETQ. The DNA for the CDR3 is TGCGCCAGCAGCTTGGGTGGACAGACCTATGGCTACACCTTC. Its protein product is CASSLGGQTYGYTF.

The CDR3 DNA sequence: TGTGCCAGCGTGGGACTAGCGGGATACAATGAGCAGTTCTTC. It translates to CASVGLAGYNEQFF. The chain has TRBV27 and TRBJ2-1, with 13 bases lining up with TRBD2. Germline V lookup: CDR1 MNHEY, CDR2 SMNVEV (reference sequence). J gave up 4 bases and V 8 bases, and 2 bases lay outside the gene matches. The CDR3 sequence is 14 residues long.